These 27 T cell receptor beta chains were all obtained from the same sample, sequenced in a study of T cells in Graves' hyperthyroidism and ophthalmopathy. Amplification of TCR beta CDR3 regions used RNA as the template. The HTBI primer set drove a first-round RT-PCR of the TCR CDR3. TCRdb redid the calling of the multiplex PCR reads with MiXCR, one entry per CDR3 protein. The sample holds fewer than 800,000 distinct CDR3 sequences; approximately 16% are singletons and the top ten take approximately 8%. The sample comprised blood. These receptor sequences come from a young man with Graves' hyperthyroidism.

CDR3 sequence reads: CASSFRPSGSYNEQFF. CDR3 DNA: TGTGCCAGCAGTTTCCGTCCTAGCGGCTCCTACAATGAGCAGTTCTTC. The rearrangement uses TRBV28 and TRBJ2-1, with 7 positions matching TRBD2. The length of the CDR3 is 16 residues. With 3 bases clipped from V and 0 bases from J, the junction kept 5 bases outside the gene matches. Per the germline V gene, CDR1 is MDHEN and CDR2 is SYDVKM.

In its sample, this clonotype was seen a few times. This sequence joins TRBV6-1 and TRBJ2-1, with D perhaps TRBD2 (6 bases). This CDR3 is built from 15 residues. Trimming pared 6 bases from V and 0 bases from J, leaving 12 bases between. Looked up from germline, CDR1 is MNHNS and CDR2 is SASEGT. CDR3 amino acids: CASSRETSSYNEQFF. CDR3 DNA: TGTGCCAGCAGCAGGGAGACTAGCTCCTACAATGAGCAGTTCTTC.

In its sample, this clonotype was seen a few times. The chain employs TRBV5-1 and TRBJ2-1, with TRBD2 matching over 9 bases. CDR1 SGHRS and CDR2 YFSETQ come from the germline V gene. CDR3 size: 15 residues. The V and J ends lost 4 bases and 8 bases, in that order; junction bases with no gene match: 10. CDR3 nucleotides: TGCGCCAGCAGCCAGCGGGGGGCGGAATCGGATGAGCAGTTCTTC. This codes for CASSQRGAESDEQFF.

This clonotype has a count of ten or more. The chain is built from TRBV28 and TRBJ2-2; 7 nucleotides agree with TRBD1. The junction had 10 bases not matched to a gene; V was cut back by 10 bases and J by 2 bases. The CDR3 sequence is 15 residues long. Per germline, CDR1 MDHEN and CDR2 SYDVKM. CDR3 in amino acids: CANLRDSKNTGELFF. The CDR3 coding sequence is TGTGCCAACCTCCGGGACAGCAAAAACACCGGGGAGCTGTTTTTT.

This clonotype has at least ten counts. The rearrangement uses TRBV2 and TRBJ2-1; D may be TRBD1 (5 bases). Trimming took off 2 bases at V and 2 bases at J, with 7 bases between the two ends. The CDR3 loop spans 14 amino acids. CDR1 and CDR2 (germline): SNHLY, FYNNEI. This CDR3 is CASSERGPYNEQFF. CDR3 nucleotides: TGTGCCAGCAGTGAAAGGGGTCCCTACAATGAGCAGTTCTTC.

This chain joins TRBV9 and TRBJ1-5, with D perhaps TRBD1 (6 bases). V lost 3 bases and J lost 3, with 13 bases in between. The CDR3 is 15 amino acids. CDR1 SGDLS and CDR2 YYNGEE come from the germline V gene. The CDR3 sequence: CASSAQGSDNQPQHF. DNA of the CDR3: TGTGCCAGCAGCGCGCAGGGGTCGGACAATCAGCCCCAGCATTTT.

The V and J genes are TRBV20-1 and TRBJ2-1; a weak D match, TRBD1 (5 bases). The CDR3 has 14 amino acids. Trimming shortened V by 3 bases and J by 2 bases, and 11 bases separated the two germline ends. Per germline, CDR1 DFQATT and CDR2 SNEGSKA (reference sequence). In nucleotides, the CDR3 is TGCAGTGCTAGCGGGCCGGACACCTACAATGAGCAGTTCTTC. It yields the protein CSASGPDTYNEQFF.

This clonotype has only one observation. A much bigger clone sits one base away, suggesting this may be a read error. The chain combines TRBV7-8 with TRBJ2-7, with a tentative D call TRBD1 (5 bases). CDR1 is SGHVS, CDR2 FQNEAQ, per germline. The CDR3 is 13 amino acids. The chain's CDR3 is CASGLESRAEQYF. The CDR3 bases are TGTGCCAGCGGCTTAGAATCCAGGGCCGAGCAGTACTTC.

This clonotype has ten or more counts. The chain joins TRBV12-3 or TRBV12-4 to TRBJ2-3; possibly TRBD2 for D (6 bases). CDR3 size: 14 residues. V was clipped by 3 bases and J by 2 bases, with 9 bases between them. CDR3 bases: TGTGCCAGCAGTTTGCCGGGGGTCACAGATACGCAGTATTTT. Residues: CASSLPGVTDTQYF.

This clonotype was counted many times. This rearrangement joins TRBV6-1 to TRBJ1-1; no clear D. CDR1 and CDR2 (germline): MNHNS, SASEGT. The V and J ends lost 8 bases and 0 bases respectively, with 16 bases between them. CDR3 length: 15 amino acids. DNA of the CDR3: TGTGCCAGCCGGCCCTCGGGGAATATGAACACTGAAGCTTTCTTT. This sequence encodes CASRPSGNMNTEAFF.

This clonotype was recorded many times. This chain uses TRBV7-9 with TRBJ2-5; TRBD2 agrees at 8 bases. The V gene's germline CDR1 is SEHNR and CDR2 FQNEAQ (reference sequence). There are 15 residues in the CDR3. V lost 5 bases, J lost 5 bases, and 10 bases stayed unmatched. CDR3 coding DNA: TGTGCCAGCAGCGCGCCGGGGGGGATGGAGGAGACCCAGTACTTC. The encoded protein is CASSAPGGMEETQYF.

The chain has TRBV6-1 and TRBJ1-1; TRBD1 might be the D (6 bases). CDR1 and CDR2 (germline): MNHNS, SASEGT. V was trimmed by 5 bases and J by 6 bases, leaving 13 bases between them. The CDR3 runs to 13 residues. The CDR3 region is CASSSQGFAEAFF. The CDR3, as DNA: TGTGCCAGCAGTTCACAGGGATTCGCTGAAGCTTTCTTT.

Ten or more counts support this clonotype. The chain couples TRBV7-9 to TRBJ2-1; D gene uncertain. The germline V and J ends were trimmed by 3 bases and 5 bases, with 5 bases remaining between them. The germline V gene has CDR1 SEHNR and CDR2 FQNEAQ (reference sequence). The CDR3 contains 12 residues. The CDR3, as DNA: TGTGCCAGCAGCTTCCCTCACAATGAGCAGTTCTTC. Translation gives CASSFPHNEQFF.

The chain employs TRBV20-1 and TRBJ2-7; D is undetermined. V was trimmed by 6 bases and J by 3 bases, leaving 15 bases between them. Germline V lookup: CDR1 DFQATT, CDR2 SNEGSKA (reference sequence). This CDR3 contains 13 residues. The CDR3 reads CSAAFHENYEQYF. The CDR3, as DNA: TGCAGTGCCGCCTTCCACGAGAACTACGAGCAGTACTTC.

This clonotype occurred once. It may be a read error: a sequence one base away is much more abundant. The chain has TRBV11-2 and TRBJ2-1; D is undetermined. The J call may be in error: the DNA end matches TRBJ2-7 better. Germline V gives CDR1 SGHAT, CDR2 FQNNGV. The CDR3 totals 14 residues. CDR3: CASSPRPLRHEQYF. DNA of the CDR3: TGTGCCAGCAGCCCCCGTCCGCTTCGACATGAGCAGTACTTC.

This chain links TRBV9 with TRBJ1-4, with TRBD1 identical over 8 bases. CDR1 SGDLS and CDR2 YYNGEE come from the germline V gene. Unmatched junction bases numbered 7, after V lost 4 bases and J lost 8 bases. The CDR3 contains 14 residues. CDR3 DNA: TGTGCCAGCAGCAAGGGACAGGAGGTGGAAAAACTGTTTTTT. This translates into CASSKGQEVEKLFF.

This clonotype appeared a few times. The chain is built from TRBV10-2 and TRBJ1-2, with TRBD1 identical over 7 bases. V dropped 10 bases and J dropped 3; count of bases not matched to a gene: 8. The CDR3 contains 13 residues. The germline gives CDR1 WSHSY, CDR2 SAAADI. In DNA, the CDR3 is TGCGCCACCCGGGGACAGACAGACTATGGCTACACCTTC. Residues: CATRGQTDYGYTF.

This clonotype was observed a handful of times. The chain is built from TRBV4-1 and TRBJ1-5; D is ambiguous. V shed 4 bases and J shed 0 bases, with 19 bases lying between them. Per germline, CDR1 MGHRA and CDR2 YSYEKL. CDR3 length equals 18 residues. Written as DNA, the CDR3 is TGCGCCAGCAGCCTCCAATTGGGGAGCAGGTATAGCAATCAGCCCCAGCATTTT. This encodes CASSLQLGSRYSNQPQHF.

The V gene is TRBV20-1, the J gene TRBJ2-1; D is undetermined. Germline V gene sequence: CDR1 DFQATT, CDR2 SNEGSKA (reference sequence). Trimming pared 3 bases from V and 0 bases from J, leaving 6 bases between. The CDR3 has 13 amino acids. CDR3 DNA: TGCAGTGCTAGCTACGGCTCCTACAATGAGCAGTTCTTC. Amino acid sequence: CSASYGSYNEQFF.

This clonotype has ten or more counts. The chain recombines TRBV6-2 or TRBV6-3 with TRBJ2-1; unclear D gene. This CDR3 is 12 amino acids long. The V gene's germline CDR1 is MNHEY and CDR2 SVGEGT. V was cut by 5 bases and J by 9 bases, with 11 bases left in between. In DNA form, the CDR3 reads TGTGCCAGCAGTCACGATTATCTTGAGCAGTTCTTC. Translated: CASSHDYLEQFF.

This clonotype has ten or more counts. CDR3: CASSVTGTSGSEQYF. The DNA of the CDR3 is TGTGCCAGCAGCGTGACCGGGACTAGCGGGAGCGAGCAGTACTTC. The rearrangement links TRBV9 to TRBJ2-7, with TRBD2 matching over 14 bases. Germline-derived CDR1 and CDR2 are SGDLS and YYNGEE. Germline trimming cut 2 bases from V and 6 bases from J; bases unmatched to any gene: 4. The length of the CDR3 is 15 residues.

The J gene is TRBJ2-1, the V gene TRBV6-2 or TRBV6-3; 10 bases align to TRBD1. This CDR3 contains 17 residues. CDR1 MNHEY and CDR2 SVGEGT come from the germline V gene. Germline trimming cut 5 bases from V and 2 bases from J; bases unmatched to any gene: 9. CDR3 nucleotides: TGTGCCAGCAGTCTCGATTCGGACAGGGGGGCCTACAATGAGCAGTTCTTC. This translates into CASSLDSDRGAYNEQFF.

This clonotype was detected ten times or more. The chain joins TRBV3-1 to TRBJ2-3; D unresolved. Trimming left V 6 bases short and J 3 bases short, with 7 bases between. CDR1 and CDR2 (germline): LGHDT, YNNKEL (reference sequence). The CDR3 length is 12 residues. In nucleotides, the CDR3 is TGTGCCAGCAGGGTCGGGACAGATACGCAGTATTTT. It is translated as CASRVGTDTQYF.

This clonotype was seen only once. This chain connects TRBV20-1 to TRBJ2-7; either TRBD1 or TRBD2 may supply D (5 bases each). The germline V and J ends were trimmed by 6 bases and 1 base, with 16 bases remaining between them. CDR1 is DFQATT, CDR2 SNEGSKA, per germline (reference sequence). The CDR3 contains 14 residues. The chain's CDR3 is CSAGSGTRSYEQYF. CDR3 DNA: TGCAGTGCGGGCTCCGGGACCCGTTCCTACGAGCAGTACTTC.

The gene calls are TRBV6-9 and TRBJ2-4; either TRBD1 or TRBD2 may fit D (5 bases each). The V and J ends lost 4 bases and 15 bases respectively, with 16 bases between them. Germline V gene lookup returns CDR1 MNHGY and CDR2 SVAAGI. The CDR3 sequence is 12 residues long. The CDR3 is CASSFGTELRYF. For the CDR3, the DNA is TGTGCCAGCAGTTTCGGGACCGAATTGAGGTACTTC.

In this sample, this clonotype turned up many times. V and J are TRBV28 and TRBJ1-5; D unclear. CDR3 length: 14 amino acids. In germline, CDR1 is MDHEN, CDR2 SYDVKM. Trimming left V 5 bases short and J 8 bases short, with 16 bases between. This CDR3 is CASSVRLTREPQHF. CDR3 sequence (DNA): TGTGCCAGCAGTGTGCGGCTCACCCGGGAGCCCCAGCATTTT.

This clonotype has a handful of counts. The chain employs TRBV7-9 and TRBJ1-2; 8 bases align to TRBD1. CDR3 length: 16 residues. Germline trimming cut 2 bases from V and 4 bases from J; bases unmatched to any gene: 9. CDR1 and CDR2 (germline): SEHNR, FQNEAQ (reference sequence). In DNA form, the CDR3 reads TGTGCCAGCAGCTTAAGTCTTGGGACAGGACTCTATGGCTACACCTTC. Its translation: CASSLSLGTGLYGYTF. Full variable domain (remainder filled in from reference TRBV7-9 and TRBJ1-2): DTGVSQNPRHKITKRGQNVTFRCDPISEHNRLYWYRQTLGQGPEFLTYFQNEAQLEKSRLLSDRFSAERPKGSFSTLEIQRTEQGDSAMYLCASSLSLGTGLYGYTFGSGTRLTVV.